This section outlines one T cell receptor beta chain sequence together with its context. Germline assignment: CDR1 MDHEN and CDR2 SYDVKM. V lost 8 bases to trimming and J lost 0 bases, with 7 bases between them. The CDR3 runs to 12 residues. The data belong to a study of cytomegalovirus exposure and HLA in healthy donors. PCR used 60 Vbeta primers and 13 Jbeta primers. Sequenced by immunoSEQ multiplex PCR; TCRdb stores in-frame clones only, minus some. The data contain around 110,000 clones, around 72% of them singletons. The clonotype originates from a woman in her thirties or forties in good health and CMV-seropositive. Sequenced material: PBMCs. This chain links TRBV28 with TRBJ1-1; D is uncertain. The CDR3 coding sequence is TGTGCCAGCTGTACATTGAACACTGAAGCTTTCTTT. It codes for CASCTLNTEAFF.